This T cell receptor beta chain was recovered during a study of blood T cell repertoires in COVID-19. Assay: immunoSEQ multiplex PCR; the TCRdb copy retains only in-frame clones and omits some. The sample shows 70,000 to 80,000 clones, roughly 84% of them seen only once. The CDR3 covers 17 residues. Germline V CDR1 and CDR2: MNHEY, SMNVEV (reference sequence). The V segment lost 3 bases and the J segment 2 bases; nucleotides outside the gene matches: 9. V and J are TRBV27 and TRBJ2-1; 8 bases fit TRBD2. This TCR was recovered from a human donor in a cohort sampled during active COVID-19. The sequencing input was peripheral blood. The CDR3 nucleotides are TGTGCCAGCAGTTTCGTACCACTAGCGGCGACCTACAATGAGCAGTTCTTC. Its translation is CASSFVPLAATYNEQFF.